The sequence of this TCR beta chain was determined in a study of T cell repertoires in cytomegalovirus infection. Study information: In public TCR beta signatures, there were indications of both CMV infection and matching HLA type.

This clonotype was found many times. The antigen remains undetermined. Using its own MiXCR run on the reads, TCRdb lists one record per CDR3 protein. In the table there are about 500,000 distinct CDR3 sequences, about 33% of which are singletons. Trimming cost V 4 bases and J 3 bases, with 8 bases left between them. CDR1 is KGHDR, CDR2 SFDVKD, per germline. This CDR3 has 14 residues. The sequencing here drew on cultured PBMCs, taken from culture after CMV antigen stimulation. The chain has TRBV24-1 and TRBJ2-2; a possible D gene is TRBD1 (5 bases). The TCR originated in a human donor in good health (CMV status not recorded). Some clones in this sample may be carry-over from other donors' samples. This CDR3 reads CATSDSTDTGELFF. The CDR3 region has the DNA TGTGCCACCAGTGACTCGACAGACACCGGGGAGCTGTTTTTT.